This T cell receptor beta chain was sequenced for a study of CD8 T cells in Susac syndrome (dated by TCRdb to about 2019). Study-level background: The study used repertoire sequencing to test whether antigen drove CD8+ T cell activation and differentiation in Susac syndrome. The clonality of the CD8+ T cell repertoire was compared across more than 9 healthy donors, roughly 14 Susac syndrome patients and roughly 16 multiple sclerosis patients.

At the junction V is shortened by 7 bases and J by 2 bases, with 12 bases in between. Its CDR3 holds 13 amino acids, cysteine through phenylalanine. Only the CDR3 DNA is retained, 39 bases long and in frame from the first base. Peripheral blood CD8+ and CD4+ T cells from healthy donors, Susac syndrome patients and multiple sclerosis patients were profiled by high-throughput TCR beta sequencing. Healthy donors were included as age- and sex-matched controls. Bulk CD8+ and CD4+ T cells were purified by magnetic negative isolation, whereas CD8+ TEMRA cells were enriched by FACS. Blood was drawn into EDTA tubes, processed within 24 hours, and PBMCs were isolated by density gradient centrifugation. PBMCs destined for TCR sequencing were cryopreserved in liquid nitrogen and later thawed in a 37 °C water bath. A purity of at least 90% was achieved for sorted or isolated CD4+, CD8+ and CD8+ TEMRA cells. The paper as a whole reports these results and caveats: The number of individuals in the TCR sequencing and HLA analysis was recognized as being relatively small.

RNA was extracted using the RNeasy kit, and about 0.45 to 1 ug of the RNA was reverse transcribed with random hexamers. TCR beta CDR3 regions were amplified with the immunoSEQ multiplex PCR assay covering 54 Vbeta and 13 Jbeta segments. To correct PCR amplification bias, a synthetic template baseline was used for both primer optimization and computational correction. As for how the authors treated the data: Only productive sequences were kept, with reads annotated to V, D and J genes according to IMGT and analyzed in immunoSEQ Analyzer. Clonality was computed as one minus Shannon entropy normalized by log2 of the number of productive unique sequences. Public and private clones were assessed among the 100 most prevalent clones of each patient and control. A clone was defined as Susac-specific if it was absent from the healthy and MS cohorts, from roughly 990 published viral clones and from other ImmuneACCESS disease sequences. Starting from the raw public reads, TCRdb applied fastp trimming at Q25, assembled clones with MiXCR and retained in-frame beta chains. Here each entry gathers all rows of one CDR3 protein and keeps the most common genes and DNA. The V and J calls were determined by TCRdb, not by the authors. This sample gives some 57,000 distinct CDR3 sequences in total; approximately 90% of them show up just once. 0.15% to 0.2% of the sample is taken by the ten largest.

Regarding this clonotype: Its antigen is currently not known. The record has no base qualities; no much larger clone is one base away.

The sequenced sample consisted of CD8+ T cells from PBMCs. This receptor was obtained from a human donor in good health. Recombination connected TRBV12-3 or TRBV12-4 to TRBJ2-7; TRBD1 might be the D gene, on 7 matching bases. The CDR3 here reads CASTPGGTYEQYF. The DNA reads TGTGCCAGCACCCCAGGGGGGACCTACGAGCAGTACTTC.